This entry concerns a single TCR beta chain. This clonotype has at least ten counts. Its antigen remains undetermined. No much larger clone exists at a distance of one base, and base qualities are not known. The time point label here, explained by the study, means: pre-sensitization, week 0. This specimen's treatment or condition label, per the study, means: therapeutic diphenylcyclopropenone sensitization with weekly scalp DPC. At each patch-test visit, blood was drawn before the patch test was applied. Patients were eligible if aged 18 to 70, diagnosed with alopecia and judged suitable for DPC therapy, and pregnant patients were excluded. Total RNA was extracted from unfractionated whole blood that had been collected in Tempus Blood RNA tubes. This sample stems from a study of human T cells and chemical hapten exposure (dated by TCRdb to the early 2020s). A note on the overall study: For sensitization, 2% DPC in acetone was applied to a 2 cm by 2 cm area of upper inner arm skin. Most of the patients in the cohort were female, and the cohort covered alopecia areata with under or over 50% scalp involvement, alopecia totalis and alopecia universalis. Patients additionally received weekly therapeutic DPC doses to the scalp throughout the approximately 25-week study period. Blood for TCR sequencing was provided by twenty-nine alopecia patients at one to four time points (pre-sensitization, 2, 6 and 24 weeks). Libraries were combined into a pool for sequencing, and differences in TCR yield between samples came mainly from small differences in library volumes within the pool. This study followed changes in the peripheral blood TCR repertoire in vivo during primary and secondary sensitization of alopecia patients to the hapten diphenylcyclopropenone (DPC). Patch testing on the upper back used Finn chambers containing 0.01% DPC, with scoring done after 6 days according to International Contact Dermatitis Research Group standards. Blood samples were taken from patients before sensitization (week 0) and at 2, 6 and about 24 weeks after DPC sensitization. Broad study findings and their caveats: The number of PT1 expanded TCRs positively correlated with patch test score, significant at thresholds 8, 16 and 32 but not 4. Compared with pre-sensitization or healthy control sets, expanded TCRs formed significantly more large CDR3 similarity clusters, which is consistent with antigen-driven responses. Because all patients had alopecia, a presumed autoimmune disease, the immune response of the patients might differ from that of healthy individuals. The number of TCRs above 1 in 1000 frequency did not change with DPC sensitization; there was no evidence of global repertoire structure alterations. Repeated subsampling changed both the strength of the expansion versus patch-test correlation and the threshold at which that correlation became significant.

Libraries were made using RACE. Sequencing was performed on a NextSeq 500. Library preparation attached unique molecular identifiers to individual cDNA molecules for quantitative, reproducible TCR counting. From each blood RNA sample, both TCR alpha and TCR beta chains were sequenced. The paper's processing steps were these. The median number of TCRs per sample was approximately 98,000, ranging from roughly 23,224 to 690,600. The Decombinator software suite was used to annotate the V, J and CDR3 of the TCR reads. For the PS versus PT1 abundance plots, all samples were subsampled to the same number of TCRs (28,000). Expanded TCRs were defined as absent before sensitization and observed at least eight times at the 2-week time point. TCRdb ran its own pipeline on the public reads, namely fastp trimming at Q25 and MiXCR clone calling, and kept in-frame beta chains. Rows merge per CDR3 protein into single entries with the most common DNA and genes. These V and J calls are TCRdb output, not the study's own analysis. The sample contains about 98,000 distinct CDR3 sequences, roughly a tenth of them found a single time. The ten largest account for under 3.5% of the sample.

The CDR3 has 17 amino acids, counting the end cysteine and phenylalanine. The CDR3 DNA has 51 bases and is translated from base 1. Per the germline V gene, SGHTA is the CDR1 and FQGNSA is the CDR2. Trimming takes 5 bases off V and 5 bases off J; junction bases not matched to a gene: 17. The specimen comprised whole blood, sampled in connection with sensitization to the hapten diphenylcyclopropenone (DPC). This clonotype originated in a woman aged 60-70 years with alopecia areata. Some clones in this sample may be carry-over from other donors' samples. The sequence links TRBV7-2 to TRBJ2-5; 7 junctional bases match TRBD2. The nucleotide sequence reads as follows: TGTGCCAGCAGCCCTTGGGGAACTAGCGCTGGGCTGGAGACCCAGTACTTC. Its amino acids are CASSPWGTSAGLETQYF. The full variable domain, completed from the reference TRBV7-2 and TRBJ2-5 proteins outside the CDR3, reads GAGVSQSPSNKVTEKGKDVELRCDPISGHTALYWYRQSLGQGLEFLIYFQGNSAPDKSGLPSDRFSAERTGGSVSTLTIQRTQQEDSAVYLCASSPWGTSAGLETQYFGPGTRLLVL.